What follows are 22 T cell receptor beta chains derived from one specimen sequenced in a study of vaccination and CD4 T cells after COVID-19. As for treatment: approximately 9-day PBMC culture with coronavirus spike peptide pools or control peptides (ViraFEST assay). Sequenced with the Oncomine TCR Beta short-read assay was DNA taken from cultured CD4+ T cells. TCRdb reanalysed the PCR reads using MiXCR and keeps one entry per CDR3 protein. The sample includes approximately 17,000 distinct CDR3 sequences, less than 70% of them seen just once. For these TCRs, the target antigens are not known. The sample taken for sequencing was CD4+ T cells from blood, cultured in vitro. The receptors were gathered from a human donor who had recovered from COVID-19.

The chain recombines TRBV19 with TRBJ2-5; maybe TRBD2 (7 bases). V lost 7 bases and J lost 1, with 13 bases in between. This CDR3 comprises 14 residues. Germline V gene sequence: CDR1 LNHDA, CDR2 SQIVND (reference sequence). DNA for the CDR3: TGTGCCAGTAAAATGGGGGGGCCCCAAGAGACCCAGTACTTC. As protein: CASKMGGPQETQYF.

The rearrangement joins TRBV30 to TRBJ1-6; 7 positions agree with TRBD1. CDR3 size: 17 residues. The germline gives CDR1 GTSNPN, CDR2 SVGIG (reference sequence). The J segment lost 7 bases and the V segment lost 6 bases, leaving 18 bases of the junction unmatched. The CDR3 spells CACRGVFLLGQNSPLHF. For the CDR3, the DNA is TGTGCCTGTCGCGGTGTCTTCTTACTGGGACAGAATTCACCCCTCCACTTT.

The chain uses TRBV30 and TRBJ1-1; TRBD1 is a possible D gene (6 bases). Germline V CDR1 and CDR2: GTSNPN, SVGIG (reference sequence). The CDR3 contains 13 residues. The V end lost 4 bases, the J end lost 4 bases, and 13 bases lay between the germline ends. CDR3 coding DNA: TGTGCCTGGAATGGACAGTCGGGCACTGAAGCTTTCTTT. Its translation is CAWNGQSGTEAFF.

The chain employs TRBV5-1 and TRBJ1-2, with no clear D. Trimming removed 7 bases from V and 5 bases from J, with 15 bases in between. CDR1 SGHRS and CDR2 YFSETQ come from the germline V gene. CDR3 length equals 13 residues. The CDR3 protein is CASRVPEVYGYTF. CDR3 in DNA: TGCGCCAGCCGGGTCCCGGAGGTTTATGGCTACACCTTC.

The V and J genes are TRBV27 and TRBJ2-7; 11 bases align to TRBD2. V lost 8 bases and J lost 3; bases outside the gene matches: 6. The CDR3 spans 14 residues. Germline CDR1 reads MNHEY; CDR2 reads SMNVEV (reference sequence). The CDR3 bases are TGTGCCAGCCAAGTCGGGACTAGCGGCTACGAGCAGTACTTC. Its protein is CASQVGTSGYEQYF.

The gene calls are TRBV6-1 and TRBJ2-7, with 8 bases fitting TRBD2. CDR3 size: 15 residues. V trimming: 7 bases; J trimming: 4 bases; junction bases outside the gene matches: 12. The germline gives CDR1 MNHNS, CDR2 SASEGT. The CDR3 region has the DNA TGTGCCAGCACCGCCGGGGGGGGCGCTAGTTACGAGCAGTACTTC. It is translated as CASTAGGGASYEQYF.

This clonotype showed up just once. The genes are TRBV5-1 and TRBJ2-5, with D tentatively TRBD1 or TRBD2 (5 bases each). With 5 bases removed from V and 4 bases from J, the gap between germline ends came to 18 bases. The CDR3 length is 15 residues. Germline V gene lookup returns CDR1 SGHRS and CDR2 YFSETQ. In DNA form, the CDR3 reads TGCGCCAGCAGTCCCTCGGGGCAATTAGCAGAGACCCAGTACTTC. It is translated as CASSPSGQLAETQYF.

In this sample, this clonotype turned up once. The V call is TRBV12-3 or TRBV12-4, the J call TRBJ1-1; 9 bases fit TRBD1. This CDR3 contains 19 residues. Trimming took 6 bases from V and 0 from J; bases not matched to a gene: 17. The CDR3 reads CASRPYNLGQGKMNTEAFF. In DNA form, the CDR3 reads TGTGCCAGCAGGCCTTACAACCTTGGACAGGGGAAAATGAACACTGAAGCTTTCTTT.

The chain combines TRBV7-9 with TRBJ1-1; D unresolved. Trimming removed 2 bases at V and 2 bases at J, with 3 bases between. Looked up from germline, CDR1 is SEHNR and CDR2 is FQNEAQ (reference sequence). CDR3 length equals 12 residues. CDR3 sequence: CASSLLNTEAFF. The CDR3 region has the DNA TGTGCCAGCAGCTTACTTAACACTGAAGCTTTCTTT.

The chain joins TRBV11-1 to TRBJ2-1, with TRBD2 matching over 7 bases. Germline CDR1 and CDR2: SGHAT and FQDESV (reference sequence). V was pared by 1 base and J by 6 bases, with 12 bases of the junction left unmatched. The CDR3 totals 17 residues. The CDR3 DNA reads TGTGCCAGCAGCTTAGGGGGCGGGCGGGAGTTCGTCAATGAGCAGTTCTTC. Residues: CASSLGGGREFVNEQFF. Full variable domain (rest looked up from reference TRBV11-1 and TRBJ2-1): EAEVAQSPRYKITEKSQAVAFWCDPISGHATLYWYRQILGQGPELLVQFQDESVVDDSQLPKDRFSAERLKGVDSTLKIQPAELGDSAMYLCASSLGGGREFVNEQFFGPGTRLTVL.

J is TRBJ2-7 and V is TRBV28, with D possibly matching TRBD2 (5 bases). The germline CDR1 and CDR2 sequences are MDHEN and SYDVKM. The V end lost 3 bases, the J end lost 7 bases, and 34 bases lay between the germline ends. The CDR3 spans 20 residues. The CDR3 spells CASSFFGPKPTESSSGEQYF. DNA for the CDR3: TGTGCCAGCAGTTTTTTTGGCCCCAAACCGACGGAGTCTTCTTCGGGGGAGCAGTACTTC.

V gene TRBV20-1 combines with J gene TRBJ1-1; maybe TRBD1 (5 bases). The V end was cut by 3 bases, the J end by 3 bases, with 11 bases between. The germline CDR1 and CDR2 sequences are DFQATT and SNEGSKA (reference sequence). The CDR3 runs 13 residues. CDR3 bases: TGCAGTGCTAGGAGGCAGGGTGACACTGAAGCTTTCTTT. Encoded protein: CSARRQGDTEAFF.

Only a few counts were recorded for this clonotype. The gene calls are TRBV19 and TRBJ1-5; a weak D match, TRBD1 (6 bases). Trimming stripped 6 bases from V and 4 bases from J, with 13 bases between. The CDR3 is 14 amino acids. Per the germline V gene, CDR1 is LNHDA and CDR2 is SQIVND (reference sequence). CDR3 region: CASRALGGNQPQHF. The CDR3 DNA sequence: TGTGCCAGTAGGGCCTTAGGGGGAAATCAGCCCCAGCATTTT.

The gene calls are TRBV12-3 or TRBV12-4 and TRBJ2-7; TRBD2 agrees at 13 bases. CDR3 length equals 15 residues. Trimming cost V 5 bases and J 5 bases; bases outside gene matches: 6. As DNA, the CDR3 is TGTGCCAGCAGTCCCGGGACTAGCGGGGCTAACGAGCAGTACTTC. The encoded protein is CASSPGTSGANEQYF.

The chain has TRBV21-1 and TRBJ2-7; the table names TRBD2, a call not compared with the DNA. TRBV21-1 is recorded as a pseudogene. The CDR3 extends over 14 amino acids. Here the CDR3 DNA reads TGTGCCAGCATCCAAGGGGGACTAGAGTACGAGCAGTACTTC. This sequence encodes CASIQGGLEYEQYF.

The table lists this clonotype with a few counts. The chain couples TRBV7-9 to TRBJ2-2, with 7 nucleotides matching TRBD2. Germline trimming cut 7 bases from V and 5 bases from J; bases unmatched to any gene: 4. Germline lookup yields CDR1 SEHNR and CDR2 FQNEAQ (reference sequence). This CDR3 region has 13 residues. The CDR3 here is CASKMGGTGELFF. The CDR3 coding sequence is TGTGCCAGCAAAATGGGAGGGACCGGGGAGCTGTTTTTT.

This clonotype was counted only a few times. The gene calls are TRBV6-1 and TRBJ2-5; 10 bases agree with TRBD1. CDR1 MNHNS and CDR2 SASEGT come from the germline V gene. CDR3 length: 14 residues. V was pared by 7 bases and J by 3 bases, with 5 bases of the junction left unmatched. The CDR3 DNA follows: TGTGCCAGCATCACTGGGACAGGGGAAGAGACCCAGTACTTC. This sequence encodes CASITGTGEETQYF.

This chain uses TRBV11-3 with TRBJ2-7, with D maybe TRBD1 (5 bases). V dropped 4 bases and J dropped 0 bases, with 13 bases sitting between them. CDR1 is SGHNT and CDR2 is YENEEA in the germline V gene. The CDR3 is 15 residues long. CDR3 DNA sequence: TGTGCCAGCAGCTCCCCCCGGACACCCTCCTACGAGCAGTACTTC. It yields the protein CASSSPRTPSYEQYF.

This clonotype was observed once. This rearrangement joins TRBV6-1 to TRBJ2-7; tentative D call: TRBD1 (5 bases). This CDR3 region has 12 residues. Trimming took 4 bases from V and 4 from J, leaving 8 bases between them. Per the germline V gene, CDR1 is MNHNS and CDR2 is SASEGT. In DNA, the CDR3 is TGTGCCAGCAGTGGCGACAGTTACGAGCAGTACTTC. This encodes CASSGDSYEQYF.

The chain combines TRBV19 with TRBJ2-5; 7 bases are a match to TRBD2. The CDR3 has 16 residues. The ends lost 3 bases at V and 2 bases at J; junction bases unmatched: 9. The germline V gene has CDR1 LNHDA and CDR2 SQIVND (reference sequence). The DNA for the CDR3 is TGTGCCAGTAGTATGCGCGGGAGCTGGGGGCAAGAGACCCAGTACTTC. Translation gives CASSMRGSWGQETQYF. The full variable domain, rest sourced from reference TRBV19 and TRBJ2-5, is DGGITQSPKYLFRKEGQNVTLSCEQNLNHDAMYWYRQDPGQGLRLIYYSQIVNDFQKGDIAEGYSVSREKKESFPLTVTSAQKNPTAFYLCASSMRGSWGQETQYFGPGTRLLVL.

This sequence joins TRBV7-9 and TRBJ1-2, with 12 nucleotides matching TRBD1. This CDR3 is 15 amino acids long. CDR1 and CDR2 (germline): SEHNR, FQNEAQ (reference sequence). J lost 8 bases, V lost 0 bases, and 4 bases had no gene match. CDR3 nucleotide sequence: TGTGCCAGCAGCTTAGCGGGACAGGGGGCCAGCGGCTACACCTTC. This encodes CASSLAGQGASGYTF.

The chain carries TRBV6-4 and TRBJ1-5, with D possibly TRBD1 on 6 matching bases. The CDR3 spans 13 residues. V was pared by 6 bases and J by 8 bases, with 14 bases between. Germline assignment: CDR1 MRHNA and CDR2 SNTAGT. For the CDR3, the DNA is TGTGCCAGCAGCGTAGAAGAGGGGGAGCCCCAGCATTTT. Translation gives CASSVEEGEPQHF.